This T cell receptor (beta chain) was found in a study of cytomegalovirus exposure and HLA in healthy donors. The CDR3 loop spans 15 amino acids. Looked up from germline, CDR1 is LNHDA and CDR2 is SQIVND (reference sequence). Trimming cost V 10 bases and J 4 bases; bases outside gene matches: 12. The study's findings and limits: The likely explanation for a cluster of highly shared sequence variants was sequencing artifact.

PCR primers comprised 60 Vbeta and 13 Jbeta primers. This table comes from immunoSEQ multiplex PCR, and its TCRdb copy is limited to in-frame clones, with some not included. This table holds more than 250,000 clones, approximately 90% found once. Regarding this clone: Its antigen is currently unknown.

Sequencing was performed on PBMCs. This clonotype was obtained from a woman aged 18-29 years in good health and CMV-seronegative. The J gene is TRBJ2-1, the V gene TRBV19, with TRBD1 matching over 8 bases. CDR3 residues: CATGDTGGYYNEQFF. CDR3 nucleotide sequence: TGTGCCACAGGGGACACAGGGGGATATTACAATGAGCAGTTCTTC.